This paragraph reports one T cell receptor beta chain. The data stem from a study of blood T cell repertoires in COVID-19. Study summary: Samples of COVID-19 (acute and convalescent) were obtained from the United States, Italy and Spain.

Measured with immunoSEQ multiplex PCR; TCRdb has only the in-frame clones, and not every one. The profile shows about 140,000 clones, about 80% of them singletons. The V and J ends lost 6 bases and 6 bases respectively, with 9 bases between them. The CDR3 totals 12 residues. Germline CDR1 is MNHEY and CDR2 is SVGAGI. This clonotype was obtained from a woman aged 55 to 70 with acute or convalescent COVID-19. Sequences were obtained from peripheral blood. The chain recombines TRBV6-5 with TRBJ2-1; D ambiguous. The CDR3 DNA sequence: TGTGCCAGCAGCCCCGAAGCCAATGAGCAGTTCTTC. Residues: CASSPEANEQFF.